This T cell receptor (beta chain) was found in a study of cytomegalovirus exposure and HLA in healthy donors. Across the study: The study's early data release held tens of millions of unique TCRs from HLA-typed donors.

V gave up 3 bases and J gave up 7 bases; unmatched junction bases: 4. This CDR3 spans 14 amino acids. Germline V gene data show CDR1 as SEHNR and CDR2 as FQNEAQ (reference sequence). The study ran its PCR with 60 Vbeta and 13 Jbeta primers. Profiled with immunoSEQ multiplex PCR; TCRdb holds only in-frame clones, not every one. The profile shows 190,000 or so clones, less than 90% of them singletons. Study findings and constraints: Overall, under 200 TCR beta chains were annotated as cytomegalovirus-associated.

A word on this clone: What it binds is not known.

The donors comprised healthy bone marrow donors. The chain uses TRBV7-9 and TRBJ2-1, with TRBD2 matching over 9 bases. The specimen sequenced was PBMCs. This TCR was sampled from a man aged 45-65 years in good health and CMV-seronegative. The CDR3 DNA reads TGTGCCAGCAGCTTGCGGGGGGGTAGTAATGAGCAGTTCTTC. Residues: CASSLRGGSNEQFF. Full variable domain (outside the CDR3, taken from reference TRBV7-9 and TRBJ2-1): DTGVSQNPRHKITKRGQNVTFRCDPISEHNRLYWYRQTLGQGPEFLTYFQNEAQLEKSRLLSDRFSAERPKGSFSTLEIQRTEQGDSAMYLCASSLRGGSNEQFFGPGTRLTVL.